Below, 7 T cell receptor beta chains from the same sample are listed, as sequenced in a study of CD8 T cells in ankylosing spondylitis. TCRdb ran MiXCR on the 5' RACE reads and lists one entry per CDR3 protein. The data show 200,000 to 300,000 distinct CDR3 sequences, roughly 10% seen once. The source material was blood, either unsorted or a sorted T cell fraction (not recorded which). Receptors originate from a male donor with ankylosing spondylitis or in good health (not recorded which).

This clonotype has only a few counts. The chain uses TRBV7-6 and TRBJ2-2; TRBD2 agrees at 8 bases. In germline, CDR1 is SGHVS, CDR2 FNYEAQ. The CDR3 contains 16 residues. V dropped 5 bases and J dropped 0; count of bases not matched to a gene: 5. DNA for the CDR3: TGTGCCAGCAGCGCGAGCGGGGGCCCGAACACCGGGGAGCTGTTTTTT. Protein sequence: CASSASGGPNTGELFF.

This clonotype was counted only a few times. The chain carries TRBV5-1 and TRBJ2-5, with TRBD2 matching 9 bases. Germline assignment: CDR1 SGHRS and CDR2 YFSETQ. The ends lost 0 bases at V and 2 bases at J; junction bases unmatched: 8. The CDR3 consists of 17 residues. CDR3 sequence: CASSLAGGGAFQETQYF. The CDR3 bases are TGCGCCAGCAGCTTGGCCGGCGGGGGGGCGTTTCAAGAGACCCAGTACTTC.

This clonotype was detected ten times or more. The chain carries TRBV12-3 or TRBV12-4 and TRBJ2-1, with 7 bases that match TRBD1. There are 14 residues in the CDR3. V dropped 5 bases and J dropped 6; count of bases not matched to a gene: 7. CDR3 in amino acids: CASSRQGRGNEQFF. For the CDR3, the DNA is TGTGCCAGCAGTCGACAGGGACGGGGCAATGAGCAGTTCTTC.

This clonotype was counted a few times. The V gene is TRBV6-1, the J gene TRBJ2-1, with D possibly matching TRBD2 (5 bases). This CDR3 spans 13 amino acids. From germline, CDR1 is MNHNS and CDR2 SASEGT. V was pared by 8 bases and J by 5 bases, with 13 bases between. CDR3 sequence reads: CASSEEAHNEQFF. As DNA, the CDR3 is TGTGCCAGCTCAGAGGAGGCACACAATGAGCAGTTCTTC.

In its sample, this clonotype was seen many times. The CDR3 DNA reads TGTGCCAGCAGTGGACAGACCTACGAGCAGTACTTC. Protein: CASSGQTYEQYF. The V call is TRBV12-3 or TRBV12-4, the J call TRBJ2-7, with D perhaps matching TRBD1 (6 bases). The germline V and J ends were trimmed by 5 bases and 2 bases, with 7 bases remaining between them. This CDR3 comprises 12 residues.

In this sample, this clonotype turned up many times. J is TRBJ1-5 and V is TRBV20-1, with D possibly matching TRBD1 (5 bases). The germline CDR1 and CDR2 sequences are DFQATT and SNEGSKA (reference sequence). Trimming stripped 5 bases from V and 5 bases from J, with 13 bases between. This CDR3 comprises 13 residues. This CDR3 is CSASQGGDQPQHF. In nucleotides, the CDR3 is TGCAGTGCTTCCCAGGGAGGGGATCAGCCCCAGCATTTT.

The sample holds many counts of this clonotype. The genes are TRBV20-1 and TRBJ1-2; D might be TRBD1 (6 bases). With 5 bases removed from V and 4 bases from J, the gap between germline ends came to 20 bases. The CDR3 has 15 amino acids. From germline, CDR1 is DFQATT and CDR2 SNEGSKA (reference sequence). CDR3 protein: CSAPPVGAKGYGYTF. The DNA for the CDR3 is TGCAGTGCTCCTCCGGTGGGGGCTAAAGGCTATGGCTACACCTTC.